This TCR beta chain was captured by sequencing in a study of shared clonotypes between healthy human individuals. Germline assignment: CDR1 SEHNR and CDR2 FQNEAQ (reference sequence). CDR3 length: 12 residues. Trimming cost V 7 bases and J 9 bases, with 10 bases left between them. Regarding this clone: The antigen is unknown.

Subsets obtained from CD4+ cells comprised CD45RA+ naive and CD45RA-negative memory cells. Measured with immunoSEQ multiplex PCR; TCRdb has only the in-frame clones, and not every one. The repertoire holds 2 million to 2.5 million clones, with 95% as singletons. Study-level results: Sequencing depth was expected to influence donor clonotype sharing. The sharing of about 5.3% of naive CD4 clonotypes was seen across a handful of donors. Few donors restricted represented genetic and exposure-history diversity.

The V gene is TRBV7-9, the J gene TRBJ1-6, with D uncertain. This TCR came from a young man in good health. Sequenced sample: naive CD4+ T cells sorted from blood. Subset indicated: CD45RA+ positively selected. The CDR3 DNA reads TGTGCCAGCAACCTAGGGAGTTCACCCCTCCACTTT. Amino acid sequence: CASNLGSSPLHF.